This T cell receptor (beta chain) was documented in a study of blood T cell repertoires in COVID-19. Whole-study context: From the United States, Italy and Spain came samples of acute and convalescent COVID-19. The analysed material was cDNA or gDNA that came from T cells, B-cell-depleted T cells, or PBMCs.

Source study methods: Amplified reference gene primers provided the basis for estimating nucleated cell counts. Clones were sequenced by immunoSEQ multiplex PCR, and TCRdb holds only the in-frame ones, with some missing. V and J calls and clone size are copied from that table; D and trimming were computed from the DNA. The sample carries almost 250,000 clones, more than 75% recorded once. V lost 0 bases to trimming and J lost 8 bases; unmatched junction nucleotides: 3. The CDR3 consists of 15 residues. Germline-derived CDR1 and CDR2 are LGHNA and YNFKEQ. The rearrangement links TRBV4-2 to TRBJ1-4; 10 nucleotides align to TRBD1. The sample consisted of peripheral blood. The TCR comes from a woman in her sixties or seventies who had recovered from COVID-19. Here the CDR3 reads CASSQDGQGGEKLFF. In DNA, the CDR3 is TGTGCCAGCAGCCAAGACGGACAGGGGGGGGAAAAACTGTTTTTT.